These T cell receptor beta chains were read from a single sample in a study of siplizumab effects on memory and regulatory T cells. Clones were sequenced by immunoSEQ multiplex PCR, and TCRdb holds only the in-frame ones, with some missing. Among some 97,000 clones listed, about 91% were seen once. The specimen sequenced was Tregs sorted from blood. All receptors come from a human donor in good health. The CDR3 runs from the conserved cysteine through the conserved F or W.

v_call: TRBV20-1
cdr3_aa: CSARGRLGLFF

v_call: TRBV14
cdr3_aa: CASSQVGRGRAEQYF

v_call: TRBV7-3
cdr3_aa: CASSRTGLASEQYF

v_call: TRBV6-5
cdr3_aa: CASSWDRAGYTF

v_call: TRBV4-2
cdr3_aa: CASSQAPGGETQYF

v_call: TRBV5-1
cdr3_aa: CASSRKLAGGLADTQYF

v_call: TRBV6-5
cdr3_aa: CASSYLSKGGETQYF

v_call: TRBV19
cdr3_aa: CASSWTGLNTGELFF

v_call: TRBV18
cdr3_aa: CASSPPGGGTEAFF

v_call: TRBV19
cdr3_aa: CASSTPGTGQETQYF

v_call: TRBV28
cdr3_aa: CASRPASAGRYEQYF

v_call: TRBV2
cdr3_aa: CASNFGGGNEQFF

v_call: TRBV2
cdr3_aa: CASSPPGRHTDTQYF

v_call: TRBV6-6
cdr3_aa: CASLGVNTYSGNTIYF

v_call: TRBV7-6
cdr3_aa: CASSLGRETQYF

v_call: TRBV5-8
cdr3_aa: CASSLRGGGIYNEQFF

v_call: TRBV7-3
cdr3_aa: CASRASATDTQYF

v_call: TRBV28
cdr3_aa: CASSRDSPYEQYF

v_call: TRBV7-7
cdr3_aa: CASSLAGRDRGLTVDYGYTF

v_call: TRBV5-1
cdr3_aa: CASSSEGLGEQYF

v_call: TRBV15
cdr3_aa: CATEQGKTQYF

v_call: TRBV7-2
cdr3_aa: CASSLGAYEQYF

v_call: TRBV29-1
cdr3_aa: CSETGFLNDPEAFF

v_call: TRBV7-3
cdr3_aa: CASSLHRGEDTQYF

v_call: TRBV5-1
cdr3_aa: CASSSSTGAGNTIYF

v_call: TRBV30
cdr3_aa: CAWSVNNSSGRAEDEQFF

v_call: TRBV10-1
cdr3_aa: CASSETGKGEAFF

v_call: TRBV5-6
cdr3_aa: CASSLWTVQGTQYF

v_call: TRBV7-9
cdr3_aa: CASSFATRNEQFF

v_call: TRBV2
cdr3_aa: CASSRDSYEQYF

v_call: TRBV6-5
cdr3_aa: CASSYGQSGEKLFF

v_call: TRBV6-5
cdr3_aa: CASSYEGSSYEQYF

v_call: TRBV18
cdr3_aa: CASSPRDSTSYGYTF

v_call: TRBV6-5
cdr3_aa: CASSYGGRGSEAFF

v_call: TRBV6-1
cdr3_aa: CASSELTGGQGTQYF